The 22 T cell receptor beta chains below all came from one sample that was sequenced in a study of T cells in Graves' hyperthyroidism and ophthalmopathy. Amplified TCR beta CDR3 regions derived from RNA transcripts. With the HTBI primer set, the TCR CDR3 went through a first round of RT-PCR. Using its own MiXCR run on the multiplex PCR reads, TCRdb lists one record per CDR3 protein. The sample carries approximately 600,000 distinct CDR3 sequences, roughly 13% recorded once. The sequencing input was blood. The source of these receptors is a woman aged 25 to 45 with Graves' hyperthyroidism that later progressed to Graves' ophthalmopathy.

For this clonotype: A much larger clone differs by one base, so this may be a read error. V usage is TRBV10-3 and J usage is TRBJ2-7; 10 nucleotides align to TRBD2. The germline gives CDR1 ENHRY, CDR2 SYGVKD. This CDR3 comprises 13 residues. CDR3 loop: CAITSGSPHEQHF. DNA of the CDR3: TGTGCCATCACTAGCGGGAGTCCCCACGAGCAGCACTTC.

This clonotype was seen ten or more times. The gene calls are TRBV10-3 and TRBJ2-3, with a tentative D call TRBD1 (5 bases). Germline V gives CDR1 ENHRY, CDR2 SYGVKD. Trimming removed 7 bases at V and 3 bases at J, with 11 bases between. This CDR3 spans 13 amino acids. CDR3 sequence reads: CAITPGITDTQYF. The CDR3 bases are TGTGCCATCACGCCAGGGATTACAGATACGCAGTATTTT.

The chain recombines TRBV29-1 with TRBJ1-5; 10 positions agree with TRBD1. With V trimmed by 2 bases and J by 6 bases, 4 bases remained unmatched. Germline CDR1 SQVTM, CDR2 ANQGSEA. CDR3 size: 14 residues. The CDR3 DNA reads as TGCAGCGTTGAAACAGGACAGGGGGGTCAGCCCCAGCATTTT. Amino acids: CSVETGQGGQPQHF.

The V and J genes are TRBV6-5 and TRBJ2-1, with 11 positions matching TRBD2. Germline CDR1 reads MNHEY; CDR2 reads SVGAGI. The CDR3 contains 16 residues. V was pared by 4 bases and J by 7 bases, with 9 bases of the junction left unmatched. The CDR3 reads CASSWTSGRRRNEQFF. In DNA, the CDR3 is TGTGCCAGCAGTTGGACTAGCGGGCGGAGGAGGAATGAGCAGTTCTTC.

Comment on this clonotype: The CDR3 does not close with the conserved phenylalanine or tryptophan, likely indicating a read error. V is TRBV12-3 or TRBV12-4 and J is TRBJ1-6; D not resolved. CDR3 size: 15 residues. Trimming stripped 5 bases from V and 2 bases from J, with 10 bases between. The CDR3, as DNA: TGTGCCAGCAGTCCGGGAGCTACCTATAATTCACCCCTCCACGTT. It codes for CASSPGATYNSPLHV.

This clonotype was seen only a few times. The chain is built from TRBV4-3 and TRBJ2-1; TRBD2 matches 9 bases. The CDR3 contains 16 residues. Germline CDR1 is LGHNA and CDR2 is YSLEER. Trimming at V came to 4 bases and at J to 0 bases, leaving 4 bases not matched to a gene. The CDR3: CASSPNSGSSYNEQFF. The CDR3 nucleotides are TGCGCCAGCAGCCCAAATAGCGGGAGCTCCTACAATGAGCAGTTCTTC.

The rearrangement joins TRBV11-3 to TRBJ2-1; D perhaps matches TRBD2 (6 bases). Germline V lookup: CDR1 SGHNT, CDR2 YENEEA. The CDR3 length is 15 residues. Trimming left V 1 base short and J 7 bases short, with 14 bases between. CDR3 sequence reads: CASSLAGVVRNEQFF. In nucleotides, the CDR3 is TGTGCCAGCAGCTTAGCGGGAGTAGTGAGGAATGAGCAGTTCTTC. Drawing the rest from reference TRBV11-3 and TRBJ2-1, the complete variable domain is EAGVVQSPRYKIIEKKQPVAFWCNPISGHNTLYWYLQNLGQGPELLIRYENEEAVDDSQLPKDRFSAERLKGVDSTLKIQPAELGDSAVYLCASSLAGVVRNEQFFGPGTRLTVL.

This chain uses TRBV19 with TRBJ2-7; D perhaps matches TRBD1 (5 bases). V was pared by 3 bases and J by 2 bases, with 14 bases between. Germline-derived CDR1 and CDR2 are LNHDA and SQIVND (reference sequence). The CDR3 covers 15 residues. The CDR3 nucleotides read TGTGCCAGTAGTATTGGGGCCATAGGTCCCTACGAGCAGTACTTC. Encoded protein: CASSIGAIGPYEQYF.

This clonotype was counted many times. The chain links TRBV7-9 to TRBJ2-5; a possible D gene is TRBD2 (6 bases). The CDR3 runs 14 residues. V lost 11 bases to trimming and J lost 2 bases, with 18 bases between them. Germline CDR1 SEHNR, CDR2 FQNEAQ (reference sequence). For the CDR3, the DNA is TGTGCCTCCCTCGGGGCGGGGCATCAAGAGACCCAGTACTTC. This codes for CASLGAGHQETQYF.

Worth noting for this clonotype: This may be a read error, as it is one base from a much larger clone. This chain connects TRBV7-2 to TRBJ1-2; tentatively, D is TRBD1 (5 bases). This CDR3 comprises 13 residues. The V end lost 5 bases, the J end lost 5 bases, and 12 bases lay between the germline ends. Germline V gives CDR1 SGHTA, CDR2 FQGNSA. CDR3 nucleotide sequence: TGTGCCAGCAGCACGGGACTGGTATATGGCTACACCTTC. It yields the protein CASSTGLVYGYTF.

This clonotype was seen ten or more times. The chain combines TRBV28 with TRBJ2-4; D not certain. This CDR3 contains 12 residues. Trimming cost V 5 bases and J 6 bases, with 8 bases left between them. Per the germline V gene, CDR1 is MDHEN and CDR2 is SYDVKM. The CDR3 reads CASSHDGNIQYF. DNA for the CDR3: TGTGCCAGCAGTCACGACGGAAACATTCAGTACTTC. The full variable domain, in which reference TRBV28 and TRBJ2-4 provide the parts outside the CDR3, is DVKVTQSSRYLVKRTGEKVFLECVQDMDHENMFWYRQDPGLGLRLIYFSYDVKMKEKGDIPEGYSVSREKKERFSLILESASTNQTSMYLCASSHDGNIQYFGAGTRLSVL.

On this clonotype: A much larger clone lies one base from this, so it may be a read error. The chain recombines TRBV28 with TRBJ2-7; 7 bases align to TRBD1. This CDR3 contains 13 residues. Per the germline V gene, CDR1 is MDHEN and CDR2 is SYDVKM. For the CDR3, the DNA is TGTGCCAGCAGTTCGACAGGGACGTACGAGCAGTGCTTC. Translation: CASSSTGTYEQCF.

In this sample, this clonotype turned up many times. The chain uses TRBV6-1 and TRBJ2-7; D uncertain. The germline CDR1 and CDR2 sequences are MNHNS and SASEGT. Trimming pared 7 bases from V and 6 bases from J, leaving 13 bases between. This CDR3 is 12 amino acids long. CDR3 nucleotides: TGTGCCAGCACGACGGGTTCAGGCGAGCAGTACTTC. Its protein is CASTTGSGEQYF.

This clonotype was counted many times. This chain uses TRBV12-3 or TRBV12-4 with TRBJ1-6; D perhaps matches TRBD1 (5 bases). V shed 7 bases and J shed 12 bases, with 13 bases lying between them. This CDR3 has 12 amino acids. The CDR3 here is CASNQGSGPLHF. The CDR3 nucleotides read TGTGCCAGCAACCAGGGCTCCGGACCCCTCCACTTT.

This clonotype was found many times. The gene calls are TRBV12-3 or TRBV12-4 and TRBJ2-2; D may be TRBD1 (6 bases). V dropped 9 bases and J dropped 4 bases, with 15 bases sitting between them. The CDR3 runs to 14 residues. CDR3 in DNA: TGTGCCAGTAGGGGGTACCAATCCACCGGGGAGCTGTTTTTT. It encodes CASRGYQSTGELFF.

The chain employs TRBV19 and TRBJ2-2; D perhaps matches TRBD2 (6 bases). Germline V gene sequence: CDR1 LNHDA, CDR2 SQIVND (reference sequence). The CDR3 has 15 amino acids. V lost 2 bases to trimming and J lost 3 bases, with 10 bases between them. DNA for the CDR3: TGTGCCAGTAGTATACGGGGAGGAGACACCGGGGAGCTGTTTTTT. Translated: CASSIRGGDTGELFF.

The gene calls are TRBV28 and TRBJ2-7; 9 bases are shared with TRBD2. The germline gives CDR1 MDHEN, CDR2 SYDVKM. The CDR3 is made up of 13 amino acids. This CDR3 is CLTQASGTCEQYF. Written as DNA, the CDR3 is TGTCTCACCCAGGCTAGCGGGACCTGCGAGCAGTACTTC.

This clonotype was seen many times. The rearrangement uses TRBV2 and TRBJ1-2, with D unclear. Per germline, CDR1 SNHLY and CDR2 FYNNEI. The V end was cut by 5 bases, the J end by 0 bases, with 7 bases between. The CDR3 has 13 residues. The CDR3 is CASSLEANYGYTF. CDR3 sequence (DNA): TGTGCCAGCAGTTTGGAAGCTAACTATGGCTACACCTTC.

This clonotype was counted a few times. The V gene is TRBV27, the J gene TRBJ2-1, with 7 positions matching TRBD2. Germline V CDR1 and CDR2: MNHEY, SMNVEV (reference sequence). With V trimmed by 3 bases and J by 7 bases, 9 bases remained unmatched. The CDR3 has 15 amino acids. CDR3 residues: CASSFTLAVGNEQFF. In DNA, the CDR3 is TGTGCCAGCAGTTTCACCCTAGCGGTTGGTAATGAGCAGTTCTTC.

This clonotype has a handful of counts. The chain carries TRBV11-2 and TRBJ1-1, with D possibly matching TRBD1 (6 bases). The CDR3 is 17 residues long. With 0 bases removed from V and 5 bases from J, the gap between germline ends came to 19 bases. Germline V lookup: CDR1 SGHAT, CDR2 FQNNGV. The CDR3 nucleotides read TGTGCCAGCAGCTTAGATTATTCAGGGGAGGGTTTGACTGAAGCTTTCTTT. Residues: CASSLDYSGEGLTEAFF.

This clonotype appeared many times. The chain combines TRBV7-9 with TRBJ2-7, with D perhaps TRBD2 (5 bases). CDR1 is SEHNR, CDR2 FQNEAQ, per germline (reference sequence). The CDR3 has 12 residues. The V end lost 10 bases, the J end lost 5 bases, and 15 bases lay between the germline ends. The CDR3 DNA follows: TGTGCCACAGCGGTTAATGGGGACGAGCAGTACTTC. Translated: CATAVNGDEQYF.

This clonotype was counted at least ten times. The chain joins TRBV27 to TRBJ2-1; the match to TRBD1 covers 10 bases. The ends lost 6 bases at V and 6 bases at J; junction bases unmatched: 11. The CDR3 length is 16 residues. CDR1 and CDR2 (germline): MNHEY, SMNVEV (reference sequence). This chain's CDR3 is CASRGMDRGSPNEQFF. The CDR3 DNA reads as TGTGCCAGCAGGGGGATGGACAGGGGGTCCCCCAATGAGCAGTTCTTC.